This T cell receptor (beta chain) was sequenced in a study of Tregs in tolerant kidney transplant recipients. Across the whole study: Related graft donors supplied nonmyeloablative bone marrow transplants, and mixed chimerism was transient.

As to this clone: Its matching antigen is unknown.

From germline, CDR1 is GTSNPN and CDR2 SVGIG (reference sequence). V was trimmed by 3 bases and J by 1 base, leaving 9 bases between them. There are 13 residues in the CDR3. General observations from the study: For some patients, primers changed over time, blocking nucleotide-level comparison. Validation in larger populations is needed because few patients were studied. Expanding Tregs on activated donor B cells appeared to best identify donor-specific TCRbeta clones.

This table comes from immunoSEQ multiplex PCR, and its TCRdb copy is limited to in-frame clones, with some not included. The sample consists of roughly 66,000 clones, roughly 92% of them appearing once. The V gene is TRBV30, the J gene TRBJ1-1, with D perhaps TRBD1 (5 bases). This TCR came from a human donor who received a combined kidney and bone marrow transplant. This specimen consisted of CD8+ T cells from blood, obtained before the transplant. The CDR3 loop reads CAWRRGGNTEAFF. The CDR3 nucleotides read TGTGCCTGGAGGCGGGGGGGGAACACTGAAGCTTTCTTT.